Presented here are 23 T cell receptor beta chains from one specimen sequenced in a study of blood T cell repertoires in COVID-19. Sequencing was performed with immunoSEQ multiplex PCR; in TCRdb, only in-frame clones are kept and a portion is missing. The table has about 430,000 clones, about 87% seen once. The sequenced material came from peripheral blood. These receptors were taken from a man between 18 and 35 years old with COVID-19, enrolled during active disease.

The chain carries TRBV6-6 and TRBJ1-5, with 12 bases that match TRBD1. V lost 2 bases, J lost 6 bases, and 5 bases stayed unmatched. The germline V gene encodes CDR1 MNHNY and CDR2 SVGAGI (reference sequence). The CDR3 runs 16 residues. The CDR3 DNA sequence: TGTGCCAGCAGTTACCCTGGGACAGGGGGCACTCAGCCCCAGCATTTT. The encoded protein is CASSYPGTGGTQPQHF.

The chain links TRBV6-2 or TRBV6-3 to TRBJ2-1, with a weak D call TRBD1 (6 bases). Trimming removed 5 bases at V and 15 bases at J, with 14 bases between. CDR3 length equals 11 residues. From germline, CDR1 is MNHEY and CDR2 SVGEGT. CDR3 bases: TGTGCCAGCAGTCAGACAGGAGTAGGGTTCTTC. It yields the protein CASSQTGVGFF.

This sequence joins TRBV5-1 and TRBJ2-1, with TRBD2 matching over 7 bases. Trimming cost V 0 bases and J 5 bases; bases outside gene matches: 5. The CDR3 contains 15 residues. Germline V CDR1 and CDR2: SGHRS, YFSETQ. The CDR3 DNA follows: TGCGCCAGCAGCTTGGTTCTAGCGGAAAACAATGAGCAGTTCTTC. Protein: CASSLVLAENNEQFF.

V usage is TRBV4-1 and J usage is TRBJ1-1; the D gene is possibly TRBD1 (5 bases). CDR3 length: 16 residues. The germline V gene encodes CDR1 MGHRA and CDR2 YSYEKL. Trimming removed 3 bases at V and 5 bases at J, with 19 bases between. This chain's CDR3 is CASSHGGKGRFTEAFF. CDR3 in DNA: TGCGCCAGCAGCCATGGAGGGAAGGGGAGATTTACTGAAGCTTTCTTT.

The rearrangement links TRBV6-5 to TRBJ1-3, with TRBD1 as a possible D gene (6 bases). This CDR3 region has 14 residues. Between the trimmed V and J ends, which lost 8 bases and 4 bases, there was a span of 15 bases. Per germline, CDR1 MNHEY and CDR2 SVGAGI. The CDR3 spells CASDSTGAGNTIYF. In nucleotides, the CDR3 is TGTGCCAGCGATTCGACAGGAGCCGGAAACACCATATATTTT.

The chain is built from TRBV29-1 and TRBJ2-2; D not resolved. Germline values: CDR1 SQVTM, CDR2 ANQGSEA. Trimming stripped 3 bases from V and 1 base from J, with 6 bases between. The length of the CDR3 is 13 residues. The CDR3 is CSVEQENTGELFF. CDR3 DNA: TGCAGCGTTGAGCAGGAGAACACCGGGGAGCTGTTTTTT.

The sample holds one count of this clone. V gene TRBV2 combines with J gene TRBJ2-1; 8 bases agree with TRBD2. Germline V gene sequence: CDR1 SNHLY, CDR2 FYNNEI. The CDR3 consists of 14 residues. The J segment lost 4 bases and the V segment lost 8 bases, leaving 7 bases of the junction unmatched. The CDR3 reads CASLRLAGYNEQFF. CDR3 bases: TGTGCCAGCCTTCGGCTAGCGGGTTACAATGAGCAGTTCTTC.

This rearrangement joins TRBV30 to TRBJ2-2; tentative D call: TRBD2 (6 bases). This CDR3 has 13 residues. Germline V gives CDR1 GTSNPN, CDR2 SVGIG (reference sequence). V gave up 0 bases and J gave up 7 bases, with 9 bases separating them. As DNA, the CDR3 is TGTGCCTGGAGTGTAGCGGGTGACGGGGAGCTGTTTTTT. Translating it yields CAWSVAGDGELFF.

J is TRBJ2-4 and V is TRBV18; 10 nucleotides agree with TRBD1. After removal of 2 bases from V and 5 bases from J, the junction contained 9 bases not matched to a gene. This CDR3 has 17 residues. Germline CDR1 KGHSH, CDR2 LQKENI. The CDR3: CASSPGFLGQGENIQYF. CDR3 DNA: TGTGCCAGCTCACCAGGATTTTTAGGACAGGGGGAAAACATTCAGTACTTC.

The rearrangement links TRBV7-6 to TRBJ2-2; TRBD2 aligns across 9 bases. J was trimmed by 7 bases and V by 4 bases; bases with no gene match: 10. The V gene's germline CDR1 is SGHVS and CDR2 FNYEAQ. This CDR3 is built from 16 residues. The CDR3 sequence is CASSWKIAGEGGELFF. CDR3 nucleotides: TGTGCCAGCAGCTGGAAAATAGCGGGGGAAGGCGGGGAGCTGTTTTTT.

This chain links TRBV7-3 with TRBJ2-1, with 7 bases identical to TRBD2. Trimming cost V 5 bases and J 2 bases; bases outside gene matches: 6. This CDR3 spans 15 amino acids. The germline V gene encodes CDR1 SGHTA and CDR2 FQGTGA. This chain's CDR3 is CASSQSGTPYNEQFF. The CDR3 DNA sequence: TGTGCCAGCAGCCAGAGCGGGACGCCCTACAATGAGCAGTTCTTC.

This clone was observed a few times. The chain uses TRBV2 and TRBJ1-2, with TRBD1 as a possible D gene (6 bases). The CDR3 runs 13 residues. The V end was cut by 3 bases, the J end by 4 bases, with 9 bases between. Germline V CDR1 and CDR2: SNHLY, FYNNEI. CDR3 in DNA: TGTGCCAGCAGTGAGCGACAGGTCTATGGCTACACCTTC. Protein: CASSERQVYGYTF.

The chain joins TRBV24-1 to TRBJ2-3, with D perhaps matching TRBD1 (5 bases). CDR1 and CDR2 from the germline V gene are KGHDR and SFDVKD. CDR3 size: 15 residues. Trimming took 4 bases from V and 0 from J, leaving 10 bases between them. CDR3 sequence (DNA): TGTGCCACCAGTGAAGGGGCTGATAGCACAGATACGCAGTATTTT. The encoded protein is CATSEGADSTDTQYF.

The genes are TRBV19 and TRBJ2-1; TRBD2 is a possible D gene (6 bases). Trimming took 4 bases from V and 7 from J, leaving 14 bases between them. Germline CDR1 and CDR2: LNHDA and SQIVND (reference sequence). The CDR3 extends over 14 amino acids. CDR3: CASSTEGRRNEQFF. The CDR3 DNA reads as TGTGCCAGTAGTACGGAGGGACGGAGAAATGAGCAGTTCTTC.

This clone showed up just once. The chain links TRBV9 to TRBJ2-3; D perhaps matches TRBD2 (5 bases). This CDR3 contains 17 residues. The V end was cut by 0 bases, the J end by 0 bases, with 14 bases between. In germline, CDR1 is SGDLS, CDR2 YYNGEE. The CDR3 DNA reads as TGTGCCAGCAGCGTAGGAGGGAGTTGGCTGAGCACAGATACGCAGTATTTT. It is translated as CASSVGGSWLSTDTQYF.

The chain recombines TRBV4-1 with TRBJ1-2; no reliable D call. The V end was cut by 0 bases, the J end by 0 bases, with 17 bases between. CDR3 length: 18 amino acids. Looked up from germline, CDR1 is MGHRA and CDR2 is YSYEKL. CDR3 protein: CASSQDAADSFANYGYTF. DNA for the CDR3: TGCGCCAGCAGCCAAGATGCGGCAGACTCTTTTGCTAACTATGGCTACACCTTC.

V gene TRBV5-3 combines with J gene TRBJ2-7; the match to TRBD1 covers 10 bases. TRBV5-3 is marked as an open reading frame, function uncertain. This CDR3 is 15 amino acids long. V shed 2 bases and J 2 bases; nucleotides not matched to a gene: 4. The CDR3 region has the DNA TGTGCCAGAAGCTTCCGGGACAGGGGTACCTACGAGCAGTACTTC. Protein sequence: CARSFRDRGTYEQYF.

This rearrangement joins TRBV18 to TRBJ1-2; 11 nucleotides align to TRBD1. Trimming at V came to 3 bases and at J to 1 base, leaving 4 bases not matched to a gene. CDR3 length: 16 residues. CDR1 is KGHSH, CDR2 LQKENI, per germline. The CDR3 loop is CASSPDRGLDNYGYTF. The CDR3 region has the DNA TGTGCCAGCTCACCGGACAGGGGGCTTGATAACTATGGCTACACCTTC.

DNA of the CDR3: TGTGCCAGCAGTTACCTGACAGGGACTCGCAATGAGCAGTTCTTC. This sequence encodes CASSYLTGTRNEQFF. This chain links TRBV6-5 with TRBJ2-1, with a tentative D call TRBD1 (7 bases). V dropped 2 bases and J dropped 6 bases, with 14 bases sitting between them. The CDR3 spans 15 residues. Germline values: CDR1 MNHEY, CDR2 SVGAGI.

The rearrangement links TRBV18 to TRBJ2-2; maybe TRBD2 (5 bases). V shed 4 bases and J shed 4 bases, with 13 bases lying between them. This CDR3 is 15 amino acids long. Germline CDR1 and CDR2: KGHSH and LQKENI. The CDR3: CASSLGDASTGELFF. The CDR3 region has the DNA TGTGCCAGCTCACTCGGGGATGCGAGCACCGGGGAGCTGTTTTTT.

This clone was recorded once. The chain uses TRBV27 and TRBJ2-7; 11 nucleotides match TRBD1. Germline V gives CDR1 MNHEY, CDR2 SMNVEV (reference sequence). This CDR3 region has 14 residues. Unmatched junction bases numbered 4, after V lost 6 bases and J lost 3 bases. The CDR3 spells CASSGQGADYEQYF. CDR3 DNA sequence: TGTGCCAGCAGCGGACAGGGGGCAGACTACGAGCAGTACTTC.

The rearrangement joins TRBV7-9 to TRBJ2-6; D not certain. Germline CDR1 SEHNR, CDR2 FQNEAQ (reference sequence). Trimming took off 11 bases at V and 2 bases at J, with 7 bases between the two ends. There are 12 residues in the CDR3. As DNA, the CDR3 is TGTGCCTCTAATCCTGGGGCCAACGTCCTGACTTTC. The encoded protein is CASNPGANVLTF.

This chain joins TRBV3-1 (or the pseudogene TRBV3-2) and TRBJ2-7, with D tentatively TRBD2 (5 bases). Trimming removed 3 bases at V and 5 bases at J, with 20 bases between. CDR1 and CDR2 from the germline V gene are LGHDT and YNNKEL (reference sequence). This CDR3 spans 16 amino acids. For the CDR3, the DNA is TGTGCCAGCAGCCACCTAGCAAGTCGGGGTGCGCACGAGCAGTACTTC. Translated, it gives CASSHLASRGAHEQYF.